What follows is one T cell receptor beta chain and its context. This clonotype was seen ten or more times. Its binding antigen is unknown. No much larger clone exists at a distance of one base, and base qualities are not known. The data were obtained in a study of T cells in Graves' hyperthyroidism and ophthalmopathy (dated by TCRdb to about 2019). Describing the broader study: Peripheral blood samples were taken at initial diagnosis, before any treatment was given. In addition, the study compared T-cell repertoires in thyroid tissue and in blood from roughly 6 Graves' hyperthyroidism patients. For training and testing, the 100 or so patients in the discovery cohort were randomly divided in a 7:3 ratio. Following sampling, methimazole starting at 30 mg daily was given to hyperthyroidism patients, and high-dose intravenous methylprednisolone was given to ophthalmopathy patients. The paper reports TCR Vbeta CDR3 sequencing of 130 to 150 peripheral blood samples: under 45 ophthalmopathy, some 80 hyperthyroidism and 17 progressor patients. An independent validation cohort of around 19 hyperthyroidism patients and 17 patients who later progressed to ophthalmopathy tested prospective prediction of ophthalmopathy. To identify distinguishing TCR V-J signatures, a discovery cohort of about 100 patients was used, comprising 40 to 45 with Graves' ophthalmopathy and 57 with stable Graves' hyperthyroidism.

The TCR beta CDR3 regions were amplified from RNA transcripts. A first-round RT-PCR of the TCR CDR3 used the HTBI primer set with the Qiagen OneStep RT-PCR kit. Libraries were constructed in a second round of multiplex PCR, after which size selection and purification were performed. Paired-end sequencing of the libraries was performed with 100 bp reads on an Illumina HiSeq2000. In the authors' own workflow: SOAPnuke was used to process the raw data, with reads discarded if the reads contained adapters or uncalled bases, had a mean Phred below 15, or lacked an exact constant-primer or identifier match. High-quality paired reads were merged with COPE v1.2.5, and unique nucleotide sequences were defined as clonotypes. MiTCR v1.1 was used to align the clonotypes against IMGT TRBV, TRBD and TRBJ reference segments. Only V-J combinations with frequency above 0.0001, covering 99% to 99.2% of repertoires, were analysed. A TCS score was defined as the ratio between F50 (clonal expansion) and ExV (chaos), using BLOSUM62-based TCRdist between CDR3 peptides within each V-J. Welch's t-statistics and random forest reduced fewer than 550 V-J features to about 13, which were used in a naive Bayes classifier (R e1071). Starting from the raw public reads, TCRdb applied fastp trimming at Q25, assembled clones with MiXCR and retained in-frame beta chains. Rows are unified per CDR3 protein, each entry keeping the most common DNA and genes. The V and J calls were not made by the authors but by TCRdb's processing. The sample records roughly 180,000 distinct CDR3 sequences, less than 10% of which are singletons. The ten largest clonotypes hold roughly a fifth of the sample.

Hyperthyroidism patients were newly diagnosed, with disease duration under 2 months, and aged 18 to 65 years. Any patient with an uncontrolled infection, another autoimmune disease, pregnancy or lactation was excluded. Diagnoses were based on clinical symptoms, serum thyroxine and TRAb, thyroid ultrasound and orbital computed tomography. For progressor patients, blood was drawn at the first diagnosis of hyperthyroidism, before any ophthalmopathy symptoms had appeared. PBMCs were isolated from about 9.2 ml of fresh peripheral blood by Ficoll-Paque density gradient centrifugation. Progressor patients were first diagnosed with Graves' hyperthyroidism and then developed ophthalmopathy during follow-up. Total RNA was extracted with Trizol reagent, and quality was checked on an Agilent 2100 Bioanalyzer. Here is what the overall study found, with its caveats: A model built on a 13 V-J signature distinguished ophthalmopathy from stable hyperthyroidism, reaching over 85% sensitivity and 81.08% specificity in cross-validation and 80%/75% in testing. Sample size was not statistically predetermined, and blinding of investigators to group allocation was not performed. In validation, progression to ophthalmopathy was predicted by the model with 65% to 71% sensitivity and around 76% specificity, a median of approximately 6.5 months before onset. Most expanded thyroid clonotypes (frequency above 0.001) were also detected in blood, a finding suggesting that blood repertoires may reflect thyroid immune responses.

Its CDR3 holds 14 amino acids, cysteine through phenylalanine. Only the CDR3 portion is preserved as DNA: 42 bases, with reading frame beginning at the first base. CDR1 and CDR2 (SGHAT, FQNNGV) derive from the germline V gene. V is pared back by 4 bases and J by 1 base, with 9 bases lying between the germline termini. The TCR sequence derives from a young woman with Graves' hyperthyroidism that later progressed to Graves' ophthalmopathy. In this chain, TRBV11-2 is recombined with TRBJ2-3, and the D gene may be TRBD2, 6 bases matching. What was sequenced was blood. The CDR3 protein: CASSSGLRTDTQYF. The DNA is TGTGCCAGCAGCTCGGGACTTCGCACAGATACGCAGTATTTT.